This TCR beta chain was documented in a study of blood T cell repertoires in COVID-19. As for the study in general: PBMCs, B-cell-depleted T cells, or T cells provided the cDNA or gDNA that made up the material.

With 4 bases clipped from V and 0 bases from J, the junction kept 2 bases outside the gene matches. Per the germline V gene, CDR1 is LNHDA and CDR2 is SQIVND (reference sequence). The CDR3 length is 14 residues. TCRdb's table, derived via immunoSEQ multiplex PCR, lists solely in-frame clones and lacks some. Altogether over 200,000 clones are present, around 89% being singletons, with the ten largest covering under 4.5%. This clone occurred a few times. This clonotype was obtained from a man in his 60s who had recovered from COVID-19. Sequencing input: peripheral blood. This chain joins TRBV19 and TRBJ1-2; TRBD1 matches at 7 bases. The CDR3 DNA sequence: TGTGCCAGTAGTAGGCAGGGGGCTAACTATGGCTACACCTTC. This encodes CASSRQGANYGYTF.